The clone carrying this T cell receptor beta chain was detected a few times. Its antigen is undetermined. These data belong to a study of T cells after yellow fever vaccination. Study-wide results and limits: Though it reached lower strength, the secondary response hit its peak faster, day 5 versus 15.

As TCR cDNA was made by 5'RACE template switching, a universal primer site and UMIs were added. TCRdb re-called the 5' RACE reads with MiXCR, one entry per CDR3 protein. Among approximately 300,000 distinct CDR3 sequences listed, 8.7% were seen once. The CDR3 runs to 14 residues. Looked up from germline, CDR1 is SGHTA and CDR2 is FQGNSA. Trimming pared 5 bases from V and 0 bases from J, leaving 9 bases between. The sample consisted of PBMCs, taken on the day of the first yellow fever vaccination. This clonotype was sampled from a man aged 18 to 29 who received the YFV17D yellow fever vaccine. This chain joins TRBV7-2 and TRBJ2-3; D remains unclear. The CDR3: CASSPDGSTDTQYF. Here the CDR3 DNA reads TGTGCCAGCAGCCCAGATGGCAGCACAGATACGCAGTATTTT.